These T cell receptor beta chains were read from a single sample in a study of T-cell reconstitution after alpha-beta-depleted transplantation in children. TCRdb fed the PCR reads into MiXCR, producing one record per CDR3 protein. This table holds 530,000 or so distinct CDR3 sequences, roughly 27% found once. This material consisted of PBMCs, taken before TCRalphabeta/CD19-depleted stem cell transplant. All receptors derive from a boy under two years old with Wiskott-Aldrich syndrome, due to receive a stem cell transplant. CDR3s include the opening cysteine and the closing phenylalanine or tryptophan. Each record gives: J gene, clone size, D gene, V gene, CDR3 protein, CDR3 DNA. A D gene is named only where the DNA matches it firmly. Some rows mark clone size as missing; the rest say once, few, many or name a class of expanded clone.

j_gene: TRBJ1-3
abundance: few
d_gene: -
v_gene: TRBV20-1
CDR3aa: CSARQAGSGNTIYF
CDR3nt: TGCAGTGCTAGACAAGCTGGCTCTGGAAACACCATATATTTT

j_gene: TRBJ1-5
abundance: few
d_gene: TRBD1
v_gene: TRBV7-2
CDR3aa: CASSLGTGYNQPQHF
CDR3nt: TGTGCCAGCAGCTTGGGGACAGGATACAATCAGCCCCAGCATTTT

j_gene: TRBJ2-2
abundance: few
d_gene: TRBD2
v_gene: TRBV15
CDR3aa: CATAGGTGELFF
CDR3nt: TGTGCCACAGCGGGGGGGACCGGGGAGCTGTTTTTT

j_gene: TRBJ1-6
abundance: few
d_gene: -
v_gene: TRBV6-1
CDR3aa: CASRPPGSSSYNSPLHF
CDR3nt: TGTGCCAGCAGACCTCCAGGGTCGAGCTCCTATAATTCACCCCTCCACTTT

j_gene: TRBJ1-2
abundance: few
d_gene: TRBD1
v_gene: TRBV5-1
CDR3aa: CASSFGQADYGYTF
CDR3nt: TGCGCCAGCAGCTTTGGACAGGCGGACTATGGCTACACCTTC

j_gene: TRBJ2-5
abundance: few
d_gene: -
v_gene: TRBV19
CDR3aa: CASSMTFQETQYF
CDR3nt: TGTGCCAGTAGTATGACGTTCCAAGAGACCCAGTACTTC

j_gene: TRBJ1-6
abundance: -
d_gene: -
v_gene: TRBV6-5
CDR3aa: CASSYSSSYNSPLHF
CDR3nt: TGTGCCAGCAGTTACTCCAGCTCCTATAATTCACCCCTCCACTTT

j_gene: TRBJ2-1
abundance: few
d_gene: -
v_gene: TRBV24-1
CDR3aa: CATSDLRGPQFF
CDR3nt: TGTGCCACCAGTGATTTGCGGGGTCCGCAGTTCTTC

j_gene: TRBJ1-2
abundance: -
d_gene: -
v_gene: TRBV20-1
CDR3aa: CSARGGGGASYGYTF
CDR3nt: TGCAGTGCTAGAGGGGGCGGGGGGGCCTCCTATGGCTACACCTTC

j_gene: TRBJ1-3
abundance: few
d_gene: -
v_gene: TRBV9
CDR3aa: CASSVALGNTIYF
CDR3nt: TGTGCCAGCAGCGTAGCCTTGGGGAACACCATATATTTT

j_gene: TRBJ2-3
abundance: -
d_gene: -
v_gene: TRBV5-1
CDR3aa: CASSLVALSTDTQYF
CDR3nt: TGCGCCAGCAGCTTGGTAGCCCTGAGCACAGATACGCAGTATTTT

j_gene: TRBJ2-1
abundance: -
d_gene: -
v_gene: TRBV12-3/TRBV12-4
CDR3aa: CASSSTRFEQFF
CDR3nt: TGTGCCAGCAGTTCGACTAGGTTTGAGCAGTTCTTC

j_gene: TRBJ2-7
abundance: -
d_gene: TRBD2
v_gene: TRBV11-2
CDR3aa: CASSRLAGAAYEQYF
CDR3nt: TGTGCCAGCAGCCGACTAGCGGGAGCGGCCTACGAGCAGTACTTC

j_gene: TRBJ2-3
abundance: -
d_gene: -
v_gene: TRBV10-3
CDR3aa: CAISALKTGPGSPTDTQYF
CDR3nt: TGTGCCATCAGTGCCCTTAAGACAGGTCCGGGGTCACCCACAGATACGCAGTATTTT

j_gene: TRBJ1-1
abundance: few
d_gene: -
v_gene: TRBV20-1
CDR3aa: CSASRGPNTEAFF
CDR3nt: TGCAGTGCTAGCAGGGGTCCGAACACTGAAGCTTTCTTT

j_gene: TRBJ1-5
abundance: -
d_gene: TRBD1
v_gene: TRBV12-3/TRBV12-4
CDR3aa: CASIQQGKGGRNQPRHF
CDR3nt: TGTGCCAGCATCCAGCAGGGGAAAGGGGGCAGGAATCAGCCCCGGCATTTT

j_gene: TRBJ2-5
abundance: few
d_gene: -
v_gene: TRBV29-1
CDR3aa: CGGASHETQYF
CDR3nt: TGCGGGGGGGCGTCTCATGAGACCCAGTACTTC

j_gene: TRBJ2-2
abundance: -
d_gene: -
v_gene: TRBV6-5
CDR3aa: CASSYSMLAVGHELFF
CDR3nt: TGTGCCAGCAGTTACTCGATGTTAGCGGTAGGGCATGAGCTGTTTTTT

j_gene: TRBJ1-2
abundance: few
d_gene: -
v_gene: TRBV12-3/TRBV12-4
CDR3aa: CASRPDGNLGYTF
CDR3nt: TGTGCCAGCAGACCGGACGGCAACCTAGGCTACACCTTC

j_gene: TRBJ1-1
abundance: few
d_gene: -
v_gene: TRBV7-8
CDR3aa: CASSLTVTKNTEAFF
CDR3nt: TGTGCCAGCAGCCTCACCGTGACGAAGAACACTGAAGCTTTCTTT

j_gene: TRBJ2-5
abundance: many
d_gene: -
v_gene: TRBV5-1
CDR3aa: CASSLREKETQYF
CDR3nt: TGCGCCAGCAGCTTGCGGGAGAAAGAGACCCAGTACTTC